This T cell receptor beta chain was captured by sequencing in a study of T cells in Graves' hyperthyroidism and ophthalmopathy (dated by TCRdb to the late 2010s). Study-level background: Peripheral blood samples were taken at initial diagnosis, before any treatment was given. Prospective prediction of ophthalmopathy was tested in an independent validation cohort consisting of roughly 20 hyperthyroidism patients and some 15 patients who later progressed to ophthalmopathy. The roughly 91 discovery patients were randomly split 7:3 into training and test sets. The paper describes TCR Vbeta CDR3 sequencing of 140 or so peripheral blood samples, made up of roughly 45 ophthalmopathy patients, some 76 hyperthyroidism patients and about 17 progressor patients. To identify TCR V-J signatures that set the groups apart, the researchers used a discovery cohort of about a hundred patients, made up of 40 to 45 with Graves' ophthalmopathy and about 60 with stable Graves' hyperthyroidism. In addition, the study compared T-cell repertoires in thyroid tissue and in blood from five or six Graves' hyperthyroidism patients. After sampling, hyperthyroidism patients received methimazole starting at 30 mg daily, and ophthalmopathy patients received high-dose intravenous methylprednisolone.

What the authors observed across the whole study: In validation, the model predicted progression to ophthalmopathy a median of about 6.5 months before onset, with roughly 68% sensitivity and nearly 75% specificity. No statistical method was used to fix the sample size in advance, and group allocation was not hidden from the investigators. Most expanded thyroid clonotypes (frequency above 0.001) were also detected in blood, a finding suggesting that blood repertoires may reflect thyroid immune responses. Ophthalmopathy was separated from stable hyperthyroidism by a 13 V-J signature model, with around 88% sensitivity and roughly 84% specificity obtained in cross-validation and 80%/75% obtained in testing.

Moderately to severely active disease, a Clinical Activity Score of at least 3, a NOSPECS grade of at least 4, and a duration under 3 months were present in ophthalmopathy patients. Exclusion was applied to patients with uncontrolled infections, other autoimmune diseases, pregnancy or lactation. Diagnoses relied on clinical symptoms, serum thyroxine and TRAb, thyroid ultrasound and orbital computed tomography. PBMCs were isolated from about 9 ml of fresh peripheral blood by Ficoll-Paque density gradient centrifugation. Trizol reagent was used to extract total RNA, and RNA quality was then checked on an Agilent 2100 Bioanalyzer. Regarding this clonotype: Its antigen is still unknown. One base away there is no much larger clone; base qualities are not given.

The TCR beta CDR3 regions were amplified from the RNA transcripts. The first round of RT-PCR for the TCR CDR3 was performed with the HTBI primer set and the Qiagen OneStep RT-PCR kit. A second multiplex PCR round built the libraries, followed by size selection and purification. Sequencing of the libraries was done on an Illumina HiSeq2000 using paired-end 100 bp reads. The authors' pipeline ran thus. SOAPnuke was used to process the raw data, removing reads that contained adapters or uncalled bases, had a mean Phred below 15, or lacked an exact match to the constant primer or identifier. High-quality paired reads were merged using COPE v1.2.5, and each unique nucleotide sequence was defined as a clonotype. MiTCR v1.1 was used to align clonotypes to the IMGT TRBV, TRBD and TRBJ reference segments. Only V-J combinations with frequency above 0.0001, covering roughly 99% of repertoires, were analysed. The TCS score was defined as F50 (clonal expansion) divided by E x V (chaos), with BLOSUM62-based TCRdist calculated between CDR3 peptides within each V-J. Welch's t-statistics and random forest reduced roughly 500 V-J features to 13, which were used in a naive Bayes classifier (R e1071). The public reads were reprocessed in TCRdb via fastp at Q25 and MiXCR, keeping in-frame beta chains. For every CDR3 protein sequence, its rows merge into one entry that carries the most common genes and DNA. The V and J calls and clone size are TCRdb's, not the authors'. This sample holds roughly 250,000 distinct CDR3 sequences; over 20% were observed only once. In total, the top ten clones hold 50% to 75% of the sample.

From its cysteine to its phenylalanine, the CDR3 spans 17 amino acids. Kept here is only the CDR3 DNA, which spans 51 bases and is read in frame from base 1. V is clipped by 1 base and J by 8 bases, and the sequence between their germline boundaries is 20 bases long. CDR1 and CDR2, per the germline V gene (reference sequence), are MNHEY and SMNVEV. The receptor chain draws on TRBV27 and TRBJ1-4, with TRBD1 as a weak D call on 6 bases. The sequencing input was blood. This sequence was found in a man aged 30 to 45 with Graves' ophthalmopathy. The nucleotides read TGTGCCAGCAGTTTATTCTCCGGGGGCCGGCGTCAGGAAAAACTGTTTTTT. The encoded protein is CASSLFSGGRRQEKLFF.